Presented here are 6 T cell receptor beta chains from one specimen sequenced in a study of OX40 agonist ivuxolimab in advanced cancers. Libraries were prepared by immunoSEQ multiplex PCR; TCRdb keeps only in-frame clonotypes and omits some of them. The sample has tens of thousands of clones; 70% to 90% are singletons. The sample in question was CD4+ or CD8+ T cells sorted from blood, obtained in a trial of the OX40 agonist ivuxolimab. These receptors were collected from an adult with an advanced solid tumor such as melanoma, head and neck, liver or kidney cancer.

The V call is TRBV5-6, the J call TRBJ2-3; D perhaps matches TRBD1 (6 bases). The germline CDR1 and CDR2 sequences are SGHDT and YYEEEE. This CDR3 is 12 amino acids long. With 2 bases removed from V and 6 bases from J, the gap between germline ends came to 7 bases. The CDR3 sequence: CASSFTGDTQYF. CDR3 in DNA: TGTGCCAGCAGCTTTACAGGGGATACGCAGTATTTT.

This sequence joins TRBV10-2 and TRBJ1-5; tentatively, D is TRBD1 (5 bases). Trimming shortened V by 6 bases and J by 4 bases, and 10 bases separated the two germline ends. Germline CDR1 is WSHSY and CDR2 is SAAADI. CDR3 length: 13 amino acids. CDR3 sequence (DNA): TGCGCCAGCAGCCGACAGATGAATCAGCCCCAGCATTTT. This codes for CASSRQMNQPQHF.

V is TRBV29-1 and J is TRBJ1-4; TRBD1 matches at 8 bases. Germline trimming cut 4 bases from V and 7 bases from J; bases unmatched to any gene: 5. The germline V gene encodes CDR1 SQVTM and CDR2 ANQGSEA. This CDR3 comprises 13 residues. CDR3 sequence (DNA): TGCAGCGTTGGCAGGGGGCAAGGTGAAAAACTGTTTTTT. This translates into CSVGRGQGEKLFF.

The genes are TRBV7-8 and TRBJ2-7; D is undetermined. The CDR3 loop spans 12 amino acids. Between the trimmed V and J ends, which lost 1 base and 9 bases, there was a span of 10 bases. Germline assignment: CDR1 SGHVS and CDR2 FQNEAQ. The CDR3 DNA follows: TGTGCCAGCAGCTTAGACAGCCCTGGGCAGTACTTC. It translates to CASSLDSPGQYF.

V is TRBV19 and J is TRBJ2-7; D call uncertain. CDR1 is LNHDA, CDR2 SQIVND, per germline (reference sequence). The CDR3 spans 12 residues. The V and J ends lost 9 bases and 3 bases respectively, with 12 bases between them. CDR3 bases: TGTGCCAGCTCTAATTTGGTCTACGAGCAGTACTTC. As protein: CASSNLVYEQYF.

This chain connects TRBV7-8 to TRBJ1-1; TRBD1 agrees at 8 bases. Germline-derived CDR1 and CDR2 are SGHVS and FQNEAQ. Trimming cost V 5 bases and J 4 bases; bases outside gene matches: 6. The CDR3 spans 14 residues. CDR3 region: CASSTGQGGTEAFF. DNA for the CDR3: TGTGCCAGCAGCACAGGACAGGGCGGCACTGAAGCTTTCTTT.